One sample yielded the 32 T cell receptor beta chains listed below, sequenced in a study of shared clonotypes between healthy human individuals. The repertoire was sequenced with immunoSEQ multiplex PCR; TCRdb's copy has only in-frame clones and lacks some. This repertoire shows some 700,000 clones, around 90% found once; its top ten account for 34%. Sequences were obtained from memory CD8+ T cells from PBMCs. The subset denotes: CD45RO+ cells pooled with CCR7-negative TemRA cells. The receptors shown here come from a young man in good health. Some clones in this sample may be carry-over from other donors' samples.

The genes are TRBV7-2 and TRBJ2-7, with TRBD2 identical over 10 bases. CDR3 length: 14 amino acids. With V trimmed by 3 bases and J by 3 bases, 2 bases remained unmatched. Germline CDR1 SGHTA, CDR2 FQGNSA. The CDR3 loop is CASSFGTSDYEQYF. The CDR3 DNA reads TGTGCCAGCAGCTTCGGGACTAGCGACTACGAGCAGTACTTC.

The gene calls are TRBV28 and TRBJ1-2, with D perhaps TRBD1 (5 bases). The V and J ends lost 7 bases and 4 bases respectively, with 19 bases between them. CDR1 MDHEN and CDR2 SYDVKM come from the germline V gene. The CDR3 spans 15 residues. The CDR3 sequence: CASTPVRTIPYGYTF. The CDR3 DNA reads as TGTGCCAGCACCCCCGTCCGGACAATACCCTATGGCTACACCTTC.

V and J are TRBV7-9 and TRBJ2-5; no reliable D call. The CDR3 contains 13 residues. Germline V lookup: CDR1 SEHNR, CDR2 FQNEAQ (reference sequence). V was shortened by 5 bases and J by 1 base, with 8 bases between the two germline ends. The CDR3 region is CASSQALQETQYF. Written as DNA, the CDR3 is TGTGCCAGCAGCCAGGCGCTCCAAGAGACCCAGTACTTC. The full variable domain, with the rest looked up from reference TRBV7-9 and TRBJ2-5, is DTGVSQNPRHKITKRGQNVTFRCDPISEHNRLYWYRQTLGQGPEFLTYFQNEAQLEKSRLLSDRFSAERPKGSFSTLEIQRTEQGDSAMYLCASSQALQETQYFGPGTRLLVL.

This chain links TRBV27 with TRBJ2-3; TRBD1 might be the D (5 bases). V was cut by 5 bases and J by 2 bases, with 11 bases left in between. The CDR3 is made up of 14 amino acids. The V gene's germline CDR1 is MNHEY and CDR2 SMNVEV (reference sequence). CDR3 coding DNA: TGTGCCAGCAGTGCGGACAAGAACACAGATACGCAGTATTTT. It codes for CASSADKNTDTQYF.

This rearrangement joins TRBV6-6 to TRBJ2-3, with D tentatively TRBD2 (5 bases). The V end lost 2 bases, the J end lost 1 base, and 7 bases lay between the germline ends. Per the germline V gene, CDR1 is MNHNY and CDR2 is SVGAGI (reference sequence). The CDR3 spans 14 residues. The CDR3 sequence is CASSYSSGTDTQYF. CDR3 in DNA: TGTGCCAGCAGTTACAGTAGCGGCACAGATACGCAGTATTTT.

The chain recombines TRBV5-1 with TRBJ2-1, with unresolved D. The CDR3 runs 13 residues. Germline V gives CDR1 SGHRS, CDR2 YFSETQ. The V end lost 2 bases, the J end lost 7 bases, and 10 bases lay between the germline ends. This chain's CDR3 is CASSFTTANEQFF. The CDR3 DNA sequence: TGCGCCAGCAGCTTCACTACCGCGAATGAGCAGTTCTTC.

V is TRBV6-5 and J is TRBJ2-7; TRBD1 might be the D (5 bases). Germline V gives CDR1 MNHEY, CDR2 SVGAGI. Trimming stripped 3 bases from V and 2 bases from J, with 8 bases between. The CDR3 is made up of 13 amino acids. The CDR3: CASSYTGTYEQYF. The CDR3 DNA reads as TGTGCCAGCAGTTATACAGGTACCTACGAGCAGTACTTC.

Comment on this clone: In the same sample, other DNA sequences code for this CDR3. CDR3 sequence reads: CASSLLLAGGTDTQYF. The CDR3 DNA reads TGTGCCAGCAGTTTGCTCCTAGCGGGAGGGACAGATACGCAGTATTTT. This chain connects TRBV27 to TRBJ2-3, with 12 bases lining up with TRBD2. CDR1 and CDR2 (germline): MNHEY, SMNVEV (reference sequence). The CDR3 is 16 amino acids. The trim removed 3 bases at V and 3 bases at J, leaving 4 bases unmatched.

The genes are TRBV21-1 and TRBJ2-7; TRBD2 reflects the table's D call only, with no check against the DNA. TRBV21-1 is listed as a pseudogene. This CDR3 is built from 14 residues. The CDR3 DNA reads as TGTGCCAGCAGCAGTGGAGGGCTTCCCTACGAGCAGTACTTC. It encodes CASSSGGLPYEQYF.

The rearrangement joins TRBV2 to TRBJ2-7, with TRBD1 identical over 9 bases. Trimming removed 3 bases from V and 4 bases from J; junction bases left unmatched: 4. CDR1 is SNHLY and CDR2 is FYNNEI in the germline V gene. The CDR3 consists of 14 residues. The CDR3 region is CASSENRGPYEQYF. CDR3 DNA sequence: TGTGCCAGCAGTGAGAACAGGGGGCCTTACGAGCAGTACTTC. Full variable domain (missing parts from reference TRBV2 and TRBJ2-7): EPEVTQTPSHQVTQMGQEVILRCVPISNHLYFYWYRQILGQKVEFLVSFYNNEISEKSEIFDDQFSVERPDGSNFTLKIRSTKLEDSAMYFCASSENRGPYEQYFGPGTRLTVT.

About this clone itself: Other DNA sequences within the sample encode an identical CDR3. This chain uses TRBV5-1 with TRBJ2-1; D is unclear. V lost 4 bases and J lost 1, with 6 bases in between. Germline V gives CDR1 SGHRS, CDR2 YFSETQ. CDR3 length: 13 residues. The CDR3 loop is CASSLTSYNEQFF. DNA of the CDR3: TGCGCCAGCAGCCTCACATCCTACAATGAGCAGTTCTTC.

The J gene is TRBJ2-7, the V gene TRBV28; D is uncertain. Germline-derived CDR1 and CDR2 are MDHEN and SYDVKM. Trimming removed 6 bases at V and 3 bases at J, with 12 bases between. The CDR3 contains 13 residues. CDR3 residues: CASSSPRIYEQYF. CDR3 in DNA: TGTGCCAGCAGCTCTCCCCGAATCTACGAGCAGTACTTC.

The chain couples TRBV14 to TRBJ2-2; possible D gene TRBD1, 6 bases. From germline, CDR1 is SGHDN and CDR2 FVKESK. V lost 2 bases, J lost 7 bases, and 11 bases lay in between. The CDR3 is 14 amino acids. CDR3: CASSQHRVGGELFF. The CDR3 DNA reads as TGTGCCAGCAGCCAACACAGGGTTGGCGGGGAGCTGTTTTTT.

This chain connects TRBV5-8 to TRBJ2-3; 8 bases agree with TRBD2. Trimming removed 6 bases from V and 6 bases from J; junction bases left unmatched: 21. CDR1 SGHTS and CDR2 YDEGEE come from the germline V gene. CDR3 length: 18 residues. CDR3 residues: CASTSSSAGGSSWDTQYF. CDR3 DNA: TGTGCCAGCACCTCATCCTCGGCGGGAGGTTCCTCGTGGGATACGCAGTATTTT.

This clone showed up just a few times. The gene calls are TRBV7-9 and TRBJ1-2; weak D call: TRBD1 (6 bases). The germline V gene has CDR1 SEHNR and CDR2 FQNEAQ (reference sequence). The CDR3 has 16 residues. V was trimmed by 4 bases and J by 6 bases, leaving 21 bases between them. CDR3 sequence reads: CASSSTQGSMADGYTF. The CDR3 DNA sequence: TGTGCCAGCAGCTCCACCCAGGGGTCCATGGCCGATGGCTACACCTTC.

The rearrangement links TRBV28 to TRBJ2-1; D is unclear. The CDR3 has 16 residues. The germline V gene has CDR1 MDHEN and CDR2 SYDVKM. With 5 bases removed from V and 1 base from J, the gap between germline ends came to 15 bases. The CDR3 loop is CASSASPLGSYNEQFF. CDR3 DNA sequence: TGTGCCAGCAGTGCATCCCCATTGGGATCCTACAATGAGCAGTTCTTC.

V and J are TRBV27 and TRBJ1-5; D possibly corresponds to TRBD1 (6 bases). The germline gives CDR1 MNHEY, CDR2 SMNVEV (reference sequence). This CDR3 has 14 amino acids. V was trimmed by 8 bases and J by 3 bases, leaving 14 bases between them. The DNA for the CDR3 is TGTGCCAGCGGAAGTCAGGGGATCAATCAGCCCCAGCATTTT. This translates into CASGSQGINQPQHF.

The chain employs TRBV9 and TRBJ2-1; tentatively, D is TRBD1 or TRBD2 (5 bases each). The CDR3 runs to 15 residues. The germline CDR1 and CDR2 sequences are SGDLS and YYNGEE. Trimming cost V 3 bases and J 0 bases, with 10 bases left between them. The CDR3 sequence: CASSEGRSSYNEQFF. The CDR3 nucleotides are TGTGCCAGCAGCGAGGGACGAAGCTCCTACAATGAGCAGTTCTTC. The full variable domain, completed using reference TRBV9 and TRBJ2-1, is DSGVTQTPKHLITATGQRVTLRCSPRSGDLSVYWYQQSLDQGLQFLIQYYNGEERAKGNILERFSAQQFPDLHSELNLSSLELGDSALYFCASSEGRSSYNEQFFGPGTRLTVL.

The chain joins TRBV27 to TRBJ1-6; no clear D gene. Trimming removed 3 bases from V and 7 bases from J, with 4 bases in between. Germline values: CDR1 MNHEY, CDR2 SMNVEV (reference sequence). CDR3 length equals 12 residues. CDR3 amino acids: CASSLRNSPLHF. DNA for the CDR3: TGTGCCAGCAGTTTGAGAAATTCACCCCTCCACTTT.

This chain connects TRBV11-3 to TRBJ1-1; D call uncertain. CDR1 is SGHNT, CDR2 YENEEA, per germline. CDR3 size: 13 residues. V was pared by 1 base and J by 6 bases, with 9 bases between. CDR3 amino acids: CASSLVLGAEAFF. CDR3 DNA sequence: TGTGCCAGCAGCTTAGTATTAGGAGCTGAAGCTTTCTTT.

The CDR3 DNA sequence: TGCGCCAGCAGCCAAGACGAGGCCTCGGATGGCTACACCTTC. This sequence encodes CASSQDEASDGYTF. The rearrangement joins TRBV4-3 to TRBJ1-2; D unclear. This CDR3 is built from 14 residues. Germline CDR1 is LGHNA and CDR2 is YSLEER. Trimming removed 0 bases from V and 6 bases from J, with 11 bases in between.

This chain joins TRBV28 and TRBJ2-7, with a possible D match to TRBD2 (7 bases). Germline V gives CDR1 MDHEN, CDR2 SYDVKM. V was cut by 7 bases and J by 6 bases, with 16 bases left in between. The CDR3 totals 13 residues. CDR3 DNA: TGTGCCAGCAATTGGGGGGGGCGGCGCGAGCAGTACTTC. It codes for CASNWGGRREQYF.

This sequence joins TRBV10-3 and TRBJ1-2; no reliable D call. V was shortened by 0 bases and J by 4 bases, with 3 bases between the two germline ends. The CDR3 extends over 12 amino acids. Germline CDR1 ENHRY, CDR2 SYGVKD. CDR3 DNA: TGTGCCATCAGTGAGTCTGGCTATGGCTACACCTTC. Amino acids: CAISESGYGYTF.

This chain links TRBV7-8 with TRBJ2-5; D might be TRBD1 or TRBD2, each matching 5 bases. V dropped 2 bases and J dropped 4 bases, with 14 bases sitting between them. CDR1 and CDR2 (germline): SGHVS, FQNEAQ. The length of the CDR3 is 15 residues. CDR3 sequence reads: CASSLFKGRGETQYF. The CDR3 region has the DNA TGTGCCAGCAGCTTATTCAAGGGACGGGGAGAGACCCAGTACTTC. The full variable domain, completed using reference TRBV7-8 and TRBJ2-5, is GAGVSQSPRYKVAKRGQDVALRCDPISGHVSLFWYQQALGQGPEFLTYFQNEAQLDKSGLPSDRFFAERPEGSVSTLKIQRTQQEDSAVYLCASSLFKGRGETQYFGPGTRLLVL.

V and J are TRBV11-3 and TRBJ2-3, with D perhaps given as TRBD1 or TRBD2 (6 bases each). Germline values: CDR1 SGHNT, CDR2 YENEEA. The CDR3 is 16 amino acids. V was trimmed by 5 bases and J by 2 bases, leaving 17 bases between them. The CDR3 bases are TGTGCCAGCAGCCCGCATGGGGGGCAGGACACAGATACGCAGTATTTT. Residues: CASSPHGGQDTDTQYF.

The V call is TRBV5-6, the J call TRBJ1-1, with 9 bases lining up with TRBD1. The germline gives CDR1 SGHDT, CDR2 YYEEEE. The CDR3 extends over 13 amino acids. Trimming cost V 3 bases and J 3 bases; bases outside gene matches: 0. CDR3 in DNA: TGTGCCAGCAGCTGGGACAGGGACACTGAAGCTTTCTTT. Translating gives CASSWDRDTEAFF.

The chain combines TRBV25-1 with TRBJ1-2; 11 nucleotides align to TRBD1. V shed 8 bases and J 7 bases; nucleotides not matched to a gene: 3. The germline V gene encodes CDR1 MGHDK and CDR2 SYGVNS. The CDR3 has 12 residues. CDR3 region: CASWDRGSGYTF. DNA for the CDR3: TGTGCCAGCTGGGACAGGGGGTCTGGCTACACCTTC.

The sample holds one count of this clone. The genes are TRBV28 and TRBJ2-1; D is ambiguous. CDR1 is MDHEN, CDR2 SYDVKM, per germline. V was pared by 4 bases and J by 7 bases, with 8 bases between. This CDR3 region has 12 residues. The CDR3 nucleotides read TGTGCCAGCAGTTCACTCTCTAATGAGCAGTTCTTC. It is translated as CASSSLSNEQFF.

This chain connects TRBV7-6 to TRBJ2-1; 13 bases map to TRBD2. CDR3 size: 19 residues. V lost 3 bases, J lost 2 bases, and 10 bases stayed unmatched. Germline V gene lookup returns CDR1 SGHVS and CDR2 FNYEAQ. In nucleotides, the CDR3 is TGTGCCAGCAGCTTTCTTATAGGACTAGCGGGAGTCCCCTACAATGAGCAGTTCTTC. Protein: CASSFLIGLAGVPYNEQFF.

The rearrangement uses TRBV4-3 and TRBJ2-2, with 7 bases identical to TRBD1. Losses at the gene ends were 4 bases for V and 6 bases for J; bases not matched to a gene: 11. This CDR3 spans 16 amino acids. The germline gives CDR1 LGHNA, CDR2 YSLEER. CDR3 sequence (DNA): TGCGCCAGCAGCCTTTACCCGGGGCAGGGGGCCGGGGAGCTGTTTTTT. Translating it yields CASSLYPGQGAGELFF.

This clone has only a few counts. V usage is TRBV28 and J usage is TRBJ1-1; possibly TRBD1 for D (5 bases). Trimming pared 4 bases from V and 9 bases from J, leaving 9 bases between. The germline gives CDR1 MDHEN, CDR2 SYDVKM. This CDR3 is 11 amino acids long. In nucleotides, the CDR3 is TGTGCCAGCAGTTGGGGGAGTCAAGCTTTCTTT. Protein sequence: CASSWGSQAFF.

This clone was detected only a few times. This chain connects TRBV10-3 to TRBJ1-5; a weak D match, TRBD1 (5 bases). Germline CDR1 is ENHRY and CDR2 is SYGVKD. Between the trimmed V and J ends, which lost 3 bases and 4 bases, there was a span of 7 bases. This CDR3 is 13 amino acids long. The CDR3 here is CAISDRQNQPQHF. The CDR3 nucleotides read TGTGCCATCAGTGACCGACAGAATCAGCCCCAGCATTTT.